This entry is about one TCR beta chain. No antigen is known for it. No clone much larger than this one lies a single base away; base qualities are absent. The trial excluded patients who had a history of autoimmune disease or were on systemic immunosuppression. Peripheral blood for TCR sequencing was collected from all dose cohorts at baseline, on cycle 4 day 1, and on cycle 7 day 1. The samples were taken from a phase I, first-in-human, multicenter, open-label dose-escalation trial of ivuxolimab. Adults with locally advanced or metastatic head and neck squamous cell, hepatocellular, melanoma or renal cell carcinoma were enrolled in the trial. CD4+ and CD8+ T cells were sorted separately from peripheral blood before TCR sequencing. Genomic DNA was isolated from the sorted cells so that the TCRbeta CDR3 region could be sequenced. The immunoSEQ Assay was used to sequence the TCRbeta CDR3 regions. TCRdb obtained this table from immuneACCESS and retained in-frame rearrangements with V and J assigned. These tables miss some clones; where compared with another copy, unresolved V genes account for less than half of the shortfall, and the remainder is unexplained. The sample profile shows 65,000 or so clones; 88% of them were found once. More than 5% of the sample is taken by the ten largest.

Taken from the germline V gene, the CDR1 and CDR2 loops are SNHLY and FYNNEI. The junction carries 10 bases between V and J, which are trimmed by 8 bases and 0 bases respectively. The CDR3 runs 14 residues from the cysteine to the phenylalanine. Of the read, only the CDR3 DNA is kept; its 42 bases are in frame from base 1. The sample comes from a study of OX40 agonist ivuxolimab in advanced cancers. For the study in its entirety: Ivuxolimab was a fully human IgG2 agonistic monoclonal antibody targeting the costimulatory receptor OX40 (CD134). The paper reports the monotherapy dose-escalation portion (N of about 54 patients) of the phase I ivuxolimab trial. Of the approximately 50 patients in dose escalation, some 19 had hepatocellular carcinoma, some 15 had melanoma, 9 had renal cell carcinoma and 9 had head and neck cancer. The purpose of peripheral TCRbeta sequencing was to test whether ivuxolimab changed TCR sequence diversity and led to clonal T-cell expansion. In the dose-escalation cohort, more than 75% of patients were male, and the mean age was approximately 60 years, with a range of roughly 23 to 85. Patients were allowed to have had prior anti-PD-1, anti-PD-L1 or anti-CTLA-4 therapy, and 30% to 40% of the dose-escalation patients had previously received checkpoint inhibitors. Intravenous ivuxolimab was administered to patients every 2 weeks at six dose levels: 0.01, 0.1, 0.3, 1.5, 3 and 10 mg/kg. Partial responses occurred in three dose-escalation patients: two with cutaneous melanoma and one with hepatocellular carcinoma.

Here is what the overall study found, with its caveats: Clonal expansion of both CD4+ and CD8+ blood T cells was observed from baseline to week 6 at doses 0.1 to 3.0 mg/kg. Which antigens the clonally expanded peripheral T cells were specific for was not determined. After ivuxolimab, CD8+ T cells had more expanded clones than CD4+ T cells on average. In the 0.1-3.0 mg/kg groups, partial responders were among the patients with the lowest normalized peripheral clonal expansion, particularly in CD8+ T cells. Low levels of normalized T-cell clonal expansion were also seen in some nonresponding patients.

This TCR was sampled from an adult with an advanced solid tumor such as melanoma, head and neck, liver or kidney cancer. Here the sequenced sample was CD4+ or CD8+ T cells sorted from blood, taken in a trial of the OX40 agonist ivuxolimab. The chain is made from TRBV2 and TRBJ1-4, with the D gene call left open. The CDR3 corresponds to CASRDLSTNEKLFF. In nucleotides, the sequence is TGTGCCAGCCGGGATTTGTCAACTAATGAAAAACTGTTTTTT.